This record concerns one T cell receptor (beta chain) sequence. The antigen is not known. The data were taken from a study of early T cells in non-severe SARS-CoV-2 infection. Study information: Sequencing of bulk RNA from unsorted whole blood was done, without chain pairing. General study findings and limits: The study's VDJdb matching favored anti-spike CD8 responses and missed private and CD4 specificities.

CDR3 length: 13 residues. Trimming removed 7 bases at V and 7 bases at J, with 11 bases between. In germline, CDR1 is MNHNY, CDR2 SVGAGI (reference sequence). In the library, individual cDNA molecules carried attached unique molecular identifiers. From the 5' RACE reads, TCRdb called clonotypes with MiXCR, one entry per CDR3 protein. The table shows fewer than 35,000 distinct CDR3 sequences, with 9% occurring only once. This chain joins TRBV6-6 and TRBJ1-6, with D possibly matching TRBD1 (5 bases). Input material: whole blood. This clonotype originated in an adult who was a healthcare worker with PCR-confirmed SARS-CoV-2 infection or an uninfected control (not recorded which). CDR3 DNA sequence: TGTGCCAGCATGGTGACAGAAAATTCACCCCTCCACTTT. The encoded protein is CASMVTENSPLHF.